This record concerns one T cell receptor beta chain sequence. Antigen: not known. The record originates from a study of shared clonotypes between healthy human individuals. Study at large: In total, the donors were a couple of women and a few men aged 18 to 49. Donors had three CD4 naive, three CD4 memory, two CD8 naive and one CD8 memory plate apiece.

The study, taken as a whole, reports: Generally, naive subsets came out with larger estimated richness than memory subsets. The sampled material consisted only of blood, and tissue repertoires are likely to differ.

Trimming took off 5 bases at V and 7 bases at J, with 9 bases between the two ends. This CDR3 is built from 11 residues. Germline CDR1 is SGHRS and CDR2 is YFSETQ. Clones were read by immunoSEQ multiplex PCR, and TCRdb kept only the in-frame ones, dropping some. This sample carries a few million clones, more than 90% of them seen once, and the ten largest clones take over 0.12%. The source is a man aged 18 to 29 in good health. Sequenced: naive CD4+ T cells sorted from blood. The subset denotes: CD45RA+ positively selected. The chain has TRBV5-1 and TRBJ2-5, with D tentatively TRBD1 (7 bases). In DNA, the CDR3 is TGCGCCAGCAGGCAGGGGGGGACCCAGTACTTC. Encoded protein: CASRQGGTQYF.